Listed here are 11 T cell receptor beta chains from one sample, sequenced in a study of blood T cells in healthy people across ages. Through a sample-barcoded 5' primer and a J-beta primer mix, a second PCR was run for about 6 to 11 cycles. One entry per CDR3 protein results from TCRdb running MiXCR on the 5' RACE reads. The sample contains about 1.4 million distinct CDR3 sequences, roughly 59% of which appear only once. The material sequenced was blood. The source is a man aged 18 to 30 in good health.

The chain carries TRBV2 and TRBJ2-5; weak D call: TRBD2 (6 bases). The germline gives CDR1 SNHLY, CDR2 FYNNEI. Trimming took off 5 bases at V and 11 bases at J, with 18 bases between the two ends. This CDR3 has 13 residues. The CDR3 sequence is CASSRETRREQYF. For the CDR3, the DNA is TGTGCCAGCAGTAGGGAGACAAGACGGGAGCAGTACTTC.

The rearrangement links TRBV4-2 to TRBJ1-4, with TRBD1 as a possible D gene (6 bases). The CDR3 consists of 10 residues. Germline V gene data show CDR1 as LGHNA and CDR2 as YNFKEQ. Trimming removed 11 bases at V and 8 bases at J, with 9 bases between. The CDR3 DNA sequence: TGTGCCGCCCAGGGGGAAAAACTGTTTTTT. Protein sequence: CAAQGEKLFF.

This clonotype was seen more than once but under ten times. The rearrangement uses TRBV4-1 and TRBJ2-3; D is ambiguous. The CDR3 consists of 14 residues. V lost 4 bases to trimming and J lost 1 base, with 9 bases between them. CDR1 and CDR2 from the germline V gene are MGHRA and YSYEKL. The DNA of the CDR3 is TGCGCCAGCAGCCGTCTTGGGGGCACAGATACGCAGTATTTT. Protein sequence: CASSRLGGTDTQYF.

This chain links TRBV4-3 with TRBJ2-1; 8 nucleotides agree with TRBD1. Trimming cost V 3 bases and J 7 bases; bases outside gene matches: 5. This CDR3 is 14 amino acids long. Germline V gene lookup returns CDR1 LGHNA and CDR2 YSLEER. CDR3 sequence reads: CASSHRTGSNEQFF. The CDR3 DNA reads TGCGCCAGCAGCCACAGGACAGGGTCAAATGAGCAGTTCTTC.

This clonotype was counted a few times. This rearrangement joins TRBV6-5 to TRBJ2-1, with D perhaps being TRBD1 or TRBD2 (5 bases each). CDR3 length: 16 residues. CDR1 MNHEY and CDR2 SVGAGI come from the germline V gene. V was clipped by 2 bases and J by 0 bases, with 11 bases between them. This CDR3 reads CASSYGGVSSYNEQFF. In DNA, the CDR3 is TGTGCCAGCAGTTACGGGGGAGTGAGCTCCTACAATGAGCAGTTCTTC.

The chain is built from TRBV29-1 and TRBJ1-2; D call uncertain. This CDR3 contains 11 residues. The V end was cut by 7 bases, the J end by 5 bases, with 11 bases between. CDR1 and CDR2 (germline): SQVTM, ANQGSEA. The CDR3 protein is CSDMDLYGYTF. The CDR3 DNA is TGCAGCGACATGGACCTATATGGCTACACCTTC.

In this sample, this clonotype turned up once. The chain carries TRBV14 and TRBJ1-4; no clear D gene. The CDR3 length is 13 residues. V was clipped by 0 bases and J by 4 bases, with 3 bases between them. Germline V lookup: CDR1 SGHDN, CDR2 FVKESK. CDR3 coding DNA: TGTGCCAGCAGCCAAGATCTTAATGAAAAACTGTTTTTT. This translates into CASSQDLNEKLFF.

The J gene is TRBJ1-2, the V gene TRBV3-1; 10 bases are a match to TRBD1. The germline CDR1 and CDR2 sequences are LGHDT and YNNKEL (reference sequence). The V and J ends lost 5 bases and 13 bases, in that order; junction bases with no gene match: 7. The CDR3 contains 12 residues. The CDR3 spells CASSSRDRGRTF. The CDR3 DNA sequence: TGTGCCAGCAGCTCCCGGGACAGGGGCCGCACCTTC.

This clonotype was counted between two and nine times. This sequence joins TRBV20-1 and TRBJ2-7; 8 positions match TRBD2. Germline trimming cut 3 bases from V and 3 bases from J; bases unmatched to any gene: 10. This CDR3 is built from 15 residues. CDR1 is DFQATT, CDR2 SNEGSKA, per germline (reference sequence). The CDR3 DNA follows: TGCAGTGCTAGCCCGGTTAGCGGGACCTTCTACGAGCAGTACTTC. It translates to CSASPVSGTFYEQYF.

V is TRBV11-2 and J is TRBJ2-3, with D perhaps matching TRBD2 (5 bases). This CDR3 region has 14 residues. Trimming removed 5 bases from V and 6 bases from J, with 15 bases in between. CDR1 is SGHAT and CDR2 is FQNNGV in the germline V gene. CDR3 coding DNA: TGTGCCAGCAGCAAATTGAGCGGTGGGGATACGCAGTATTTT. This encodes CASSKLSGGDTQYF.

The chain joins TRBV29-1 to TRBJ2-1, with TRBD2 matching over 11 bases. V lost 4 bases to trimming and J lost 5 bases; unmatched junction nucleotides: 7. This CDR3 region has 15 residues. The germline CDR1 and CDR2 sequences are SQVTM and ANQGSEA. CDR3 bases: TGCAGCGTTGTTCTTACTAGCGGGAGCCACAATGAGCAGTTCTTC. This encodes CSVVLTSGSHNEQFF.